These 14 T cell receptor beta chains originate from one sample sequenced in a study of beta chain features in type 1 diabetes. Reverse transcription of all isolated RNA meant that expressed TCRB transcripts were sequenced. Sequencing was performed with immunoSEQ multiplex PCR; in TCRdb, only in-frame clones are kept and a portion is missing. The repertoire holds 860,000 or so clones, with 15% to 20% as singletons. Sequencing was performed on naive CD4+ T cells from blood. These receptors came from a woman aged 18-35 years in good health.

This chain connects TRBV19 to TRBJ2-7; TRBD2 agrees at 8 bases. Germline V gene lookup returns CDR1 LNHDA and CDR2 SQIVND (reference sequence). The CDR3 runs 16 residues. The junction had 12 bases not matched to a gene; V was cut back by 2 bases and J by 6 bases. The CDR3 nucleotides read TGTGCCAGTAGTATAAGAAACGGGAGGGCCGCAAGCGAGCAGTACTTC. Residues: CASSIRNGRAASEQYF.

CDR3 sequence reads: CASSLGGGRGSSYNEQFF. CDR3 sequence (DNA): TGTGCCAGCAGCTTGGGCGGCGGGAGGGGCAGCTCCTACAATGAGCAGTTCTTC. The J gene is TRBJ2-1, the V gene TRBV5-6; the match to TRBD2 covers 9 bases. V was clipped by 0 bases and J by 0 bases; unmatched bases: 7. CDR1 SGHDT and CDR2 YYEEEE come from the germline V gene. This CDR3 contains 18 residues. Together with reference TRBV5-6 and TRBJ2-1, the CDR3 gives the full variable domain: DAGVTQSPTHLIKTRGQQVTLRCSPKSGHDTVSWYQQALGQGPQFIFQYYEEEERQRGNFPDRFSGHQFPNYSSELNVNALLLGDSALYLCASSLGGGRGSSYNEQFFGPGTRLTVL.

A note on this clone: The junction and the germline gene differ at one end; a read error may be behind it. The chain carries TRBV7-2 and TRBJ2-7, with 7 nucleotides matching TRBD2. The CDR3 covers 13 residues. The germline gives CDR1 SGHTA, CDR2 FQGNSA. DNA for the CDR3: TGTGCCAGTAACAGCGGGGATAACTACGCGCAGTACTTC. It codes for CASNSGDNYAQYF.

This clone was observed a handful of times. The gene calls are TRBV11-2 and TRBJ2-1, with D tentatively TRBD2 (6 bases). The CDR3 length is 16 residues. Germline V gives CDR1 SGHAT, CDR2 FQNNGV. Trimming cost V 5 bases and J 4 bases, with 18 bases left between them. CDR3 sequence reads: CASSPSLGLRYNEQFF. In nucleotides, the CDR3 is TGTGCCAGCAGCCCGTCATTGGGACTCCGTTACAATGAGCAGTTCTTC.

The chain carries TRBV7-2 and TRBJ2-3, with D unclear. V lost 6 bases, J lost 1 base, and 14 bases lay in between. This CDR3 is built from 15 residues. The germline V gene encodes CDR1 SGHTA and CDR2 FQGNSA. The CDR3 region is CASRSLGVGTDTQYF. The DNA of the CDR3 is TGTGCCAGCAGATCCCTTGGGGTGGGCACAGATACGCAGTATTTT.

This rearrangement joins TRBV28 to TRBJ2-7, with 10 bases lining up with TRBD2. The length of the CDR3 is 16 residues. The germline CDR1 and CDR2 sequences are MDHEN and SYDVKM. V was clipped by 3 bases and J by 3 bases; unmatched bases: 8. The CDR3 loop is CASSFRLAGVDYEQYF. The CDR3 DNA sequence: TGTGCCAGCAGTTTCCGCCTAGCGGGAGTAGACTACGAGCAGTACTTC. The full variable domain, with the rest looked up from reference TRBV28 and TRBJ2-7, is DVKVTQSSRYLVKRTGEKVFLECVQDMDHENMFWYRQDPGLGLRLIYFSYDVKMKEKGDIPEGYSVSREKKERFSLILESASTNQTSMYLCASSFRLAGVDYEQYFGPGTRLTVT.

This clone has a handful of counts. The V and J genes are TRBV6-5 and TRBJ1-2; a weak D match, TRBD1 (6 bases). V was pared by 6 bases and J by 3 bases, with 14 bases between. This CDR3 has 14 residues. CDR1 MNHEY and CDR2 SVGAGI come from the germline V gene. The CDR3 nucleotides read TGTGCCAGCAGACCCGGACAGATTTACTATGGCTACACCTTC. Its translation: CASRPGQIYYGYTF.

This clone was seen a few times. V gene TRBV5-6 combines with J gene TRBJ2-5; D may be TRBD1 (5 bases). Trimming took off 2 bases at V and 6 bases at J, with 14 bases between the two ends. The CDR3 length is 14 residues. The germline V gene encodes CDR1 SGHDT and CDR2 YYEEEE. CDR3 sequence (DNA): TGTGCCAGCAGCTTCGGCGGCAGGGTAAAGACCCAGTACTTC. Its translation: CASSFGGRVKTQYF.

This clone was detected a few times. The sample holds other DNA sequences that translate to the same CDR3. The rearrangement joins TRBV27 to TRBJ1-2, with 9 nucleotides matching TRBD1. The CDR3 extends over 13 amino acids. Losses at the gene ends were 5 bases for V and 5 bases for J; bases not matched to a gene: 3. Germline CDR1 is MNHEY and CDR2 is SMNVEV (reference sequence). The CDR3 nucleotides read TGTGCCAGCAGTCCGGACAGGGGATATGGCTACACCTTC. This translates into CASSPDRGYGYTF.

The V gene is TRBV28, the J gene TRBJ1-4; 10 bases are a match to TRBD1. The CDR3 consists of 16 residues. The V and J ends lost 5 bases and 0 bases, in that order; junction bases with no gene match: 3. Germline V gene lookup returns CDR1 MDHEN and CDR2 SYDVKM. CDR3 residues: CASSQTGGTTNEKLFF. Written as DNA, the CDR3 is TGTGCCAGCAGTCAGACAGGGGGCACAACTAATGAAAAACTGTTTTTT.

The chain carries TRBV7-3 and TRBJ1-1, with D perhaps TRBD1 (5 bases). The CDR3 contains 13 residues. The V gene lost 3 bases and the J gene lost 3 bases, with 8 bases spanning the gap. The germline gives CDR1 SGHTA, CDR2 FQGTGA. The DNA for the CDR3 is TGTGCCAGCAGCTTCGGGGGACACACTGAAGCTTTCTTT. Translated: CASSFGGHTEAFF.

This clone was seen more than once but under ten times. The V call is TRBV7-2, the J call TRBJ2-7; D ambiguous. The CDR3 totals 16 residues. The V and J ends lost 6 bases and 3 bases respectively, with 21 bases between them. Germline CDR1 reads SGHTA; CDR2 reads FQGNSA. CDR3 coding DNA: TGTGCCAGCAGTCGACGACCAAACAGCCTTGACTACGAGCAGTACTTC. This sequence encodes CASSRRPNSLDYEQYF.

The V gene is TRBV7-2, the J gene TRBJ2-1; tentative D call: TRBD1 (6 bases). The CDR3 length is 15 residues. The V end was cut by 4 bases, the J end by 4 bases, with 14 bases between. Germline V lookup: CDR1 SGHTA, CDR2 FQGNSA. CDR3 loop: CASSSDRQSYNEQFF. The CDR3 region has the DNA TGTGCCAGCAGCTCCGACAGGCAGAGTTACAATGAGCAGTTCTTC.

The chain combines TRBV7-2 with TRBJ2-1, with 8 bases identical to TRBD2. The germline V gene has CDR1 SGHTA and CDR2 FQGNSA. The CDR3 loop spans 16 amino acids. J lost 8 bases, V lost 2 bases, and 11 bases had no gene match. The CDR3 here is CASSLWAGLGSDEQFF. CDR3 in DNA: TGTGCCAGCAGCTTATGGGCGGGACTAGGGTCAGATGAGCAGTTCTTC. The variable domain in full, with the rest retrieved from reference TRBV7-2 and TRBJ2-1, is GAGVSQSPSNKVTEKGKDVELRCDPISGHTALYWYRQSLGQGLEFLIYFQGNSAPDKSGLPSDRFSAERTGGSVSTLTIQRTQQEDSAVYLCASSLWAGLGSDEQFFGPGTRLTVL.